The rows below give T cell receptor beta chains drawn from one sample of a study of cytomegalovirus exposure and HLA in healthy donors. Sequencing used immunoSEQ multiplex PCR; TCRdb keeps in-frame clones, though not all of them. The sample has 140,000 to 150,000 clones; around 78% are singletons. The specimen sequenced was PBMCs. The receptors derive from a woman between 18 and 30 years old in good health and CMV-seropositive. The CDR3 runs from the conserved cysteine through the conserved F or W. A D gene is named only where the DNA matches it firmly. The size entry is marked missing in some rows and otherwise reads once, few, many or a size class.

>14|-|TRBJ1-1|TRBV7-2|-
TGTGCCAGCAGCGAGTCGACGGGGAGAACTGAAGCTTTCTTT
CASSESTGRTEAFF
>17|-|TRBJ1-1|TRBV18|-
TGTGCCAGCTCAGAAGCAGGACAGCGGATAACAAATGTTGAAGCTTTCTTT
CASSEAGQRITNVEAFF
>15|once|TRBJ1-5|TRBV19|-
TGTGCCAGTGATCGCGGGGCGGGAAGCAATCAGCCCCAGCATTTT
CASDRGAGSNQPQHF
>16|-|TRBJ2-3|TRBV7-9|TRBD2
TGTGCCAGCAGCCCATTCGCGGGGGGGAGCACAGATACGCAGTATTTT
CASSPFAGGSTDTQYF
>16|few|TRBJ1-1|TRBV4-3|-
TGCGCCAGCAGCCAAGACTCAGGGGTAATGAACACTGAAGCTTTCTTT
CASSQDSGVMNTEAFF
>16|-|TRBJ1-5|TRBV5-4|-
TGTGCCAGCAGCGCGGGGGGCGGGGATAGCAATCAGCCCCAGCATTTT
CASSAGGGDSNQPQHF
>13|-|TRBJ1-1|TRBV6-6|-
TGTGCCAGCAGTTACCTACAGGGCACTGAAGCTTTCTTT
CASSYLQGTEAFF
>13|-|TRBJ2-1|TRBV7-6|TRBD1
TGTGCCAGCAGCTCGACAGGGTGGAATGAGCAGTTCTTC
CASSSTGWNEQFF
>15|once|TRBJ1-2|TRBV5-1|TRBD1
TGCGCCAGCAGCCAGACAGGGTTTTCTAACTATGGCTACACCTTC
CASSQTGFSNYGYTF
>15|-|TRBJ1-2|TRBV6-5|-
TGTGCCAGCAGTTACACGGCGGGGACGGATTATGGCTACACCTTC
CASSYTAGTDYGYTF
>16|-|TRBJ1-4|TRBV4-1|-
TGCGCCAGCAGCCACGCAGTTGGGCGGGTTAATGAAAAACTGTTTTTT
CASSHAVGRVNEKLFF
>14|-|TRBJ1-1|TRBV19|-
TGTGCCACCCTACCTGGGCAGCAAAACACTGAAGCTTTCTTT
CATLPGQQNTEAFF
>15|-|TRBJ2-7|TRBV30|TRBD2
TGTGCCTGGAGCCCCTCGGGGGGGTTCCCGGGTGAGCAGTACTTC
CAWSPSGGFPGEQYF
>14|few|TRBJ2-5|TRBV5-1|-
TGCGCCAGCAGCTGGGGCCTAGAGCTAGAGACCCAGTACTTC
CASSWGLELETQYF
>14|-|TRBJ1-2|TRBV6-5|TRBD1
TGTGCCAGCAGACCAGGACAGGGGAGATATGGCTACACCTTC
CASRPGQGRYGYTF
>18|-|TRBJ2-3|TRBV11-2|TRBD2
TGTGCCAGCAGCTTAGCCAAGCGGGGGGGCTGGGGCACAGATACGCAGTATTTT
CASSLAKRGGWGTDTQYF
>14|-|TRBJ2-7|TRBV5-1|TRBD2
TGCGCCAGCAGCGCCGGGACTAGCGGGTACGAGCAGTACTTC
CASSAGTSGYEQYF
>17|once|TRBJ2-1|TRBV5-4|TRBD1
TGTGCCAGCAGCTTGGAAGATCTGGGACAGAAGATCAATGAGCAGTTCTTC
CASSLEDLGQKINEQFF
>15|-|TRBJ2-2|TRBV28|TRBD1
TGTGCCAGCAGCCCCGGGACAGGGCCCACCGGGGAGCTGTTTTTT
CASSPGTGPTGELFF
>11|-|TRBJ1-1|TRBV29-1|-
TGCAGGGGAGCTTCGGGCACTGAAGCTTTCTTT
CRGASGTEAFF
>11|-|TRBJ2-7|TRBV27|-
TGTGCCAGCAGCCTAGGGGGCGAGCAGTACTTC
CASSLGGEQYF
>13|-|TRBJ1-2|TRBV5-6|-
TGTGCCAGCAGCCCCACAGGGCGCCGGGGCTACACCTTC
CASSPTGRRGYTF
>15|-|TRBJ1-2|TRBV6-1|-
TGTGCCAGCAGCCCCCTACAGGTTTCTAACTATGGCTACCCCTTC
CASSPLQVSNYGYPF
>17|-|TRBJ1-1|TRBV7-6|-
TGTGCCAGCAGCTTAAAAGGGGTGGGAGGCAGAGTTGTTGAAGCTTTCTTT
CASSLKGVGGRVVEAFF